The present T cell receptor (beta chain) was sequenced within a study of cytomegalovirus exposure and HLA in healthy donors. CDR1 is LNHDA, CDR2 SQIVND, per germline (reference sequence). The CDR3 has 16 amino acids. V was clipped by 4 bases and J by 3 bases; unmatched bases: 5. Primers included in the PCR were 60 Vbeta and 13 Jbeta primers. The assay was immunoSEQ multiplex PCR, and TCRdb's table has in-frame clones only and misses some. This table has roughly 190,000 clones, approximately 79% appearing once. Study conclusions and caveats: Testing in vitro showed a few CMV-associated chains specific for CMV antigens. A later analysis linked 15,000 to 20,000 TCR beta sequences to HLA alleles at 0.05 false discovery rate. The authors reported that TCR beta sequences could predict HLA-A and HLA-B alleles. These predictions were accurate for most subjects in the first cohort. Some V segments, TRBV6-2 and TRBV6-3 among them, were indistinguishable and were therefore excluded.

Comment on this clone: Its target is unknown.

The sample was PBMCs. The V and J genes are TRBV19 and TRBJ2-1, with 11 positions matching TRBD2. The origin of this receptor is a girl between 10 and 17 years old in good health and CMV-seropositive. CDR3 nucleotides: TGTGCCAGTAGTAGCCCTAGCGGGGGGAACTACAATGAGCAGTTCTTC. Translated, it gives CASSSPSGGNYNEQFF.